This T cell receptor beta chain was obtained from a study of blood T cell repertoires in COVID-19. Original analysis: Estimation of nucleated cell counts relied on the amplification of reference gene primers. TCRdb's table, derived via immunoSEQ multiplex PCR, lists solely in-frame clones and lacks some. The V and J calls and clone size come from that table; D and trimming were worked out from the DNA. The table has roughly 400,000 clones, about 90% seen once. The CDR3 is 14 residues long. Trimming shortened V by 1 base and J by 5 bases, and 11 bases separated the two germline ends. Germline V CDR1 and CDR2: MNHNS, SASEGT.

The source material was PBMCs or T cells enriched from blood (not recorded which). The rearrangement uses TRBV6-1 and TRBJ1-1; D gene unclear. The sequence came from a man younger than 35 who had recovered from COVID-19. CDR3 loop: CASSEGIRGTEAFF. CDR3 nucleotide sequence: TGTGCCAGCAGTGAAGGCATTAGAGGGACTGAAGCTTTCTTT.